Here is one T cell receptor beta chain with its context. Antigen specificity is unknown. Other DNA sequences within the sample encode an identical CDR3. The data stem from a study of siplizumab effects on memory and regulatory T cells. The CDR3 spans 14 residues. Germline loops: CDR1 KGHSH, CDR2 LQKENI. The V segment lost 3 bases and the J segment 2 bases; nucleotides outside the gene matches: 3. Study-wide points: Relative to controls at 25% to 30%, mappable alloreactive CD4+ clones exhibited a mean Treg-derived proportion of approximately 62% with siplizumab. A major contribution to the alloresponse seemed to be made by naive T cells, which seemed more diverse than memory cells.

Data came from immunoSEQ multiplex PCR; TCRdb stores just in-frame clones and leaves some out. The data show about 120,000 clones, 90% to 95% seen once. The source material was non-Treg CD4+ T cells sorted from blood. The V call is TRBV18, the J call TRBJ2-5; 7 positions match TRBD2. The receptor's source is a human donor in good health. The DNA of the CDR3 is TGTGCCAGCTCACCGTCAGCGGGGCAAGAGACCCAGTACTTC. Amino acid sequence: CASSPSAGQETQYF.